The 18 T cell receptor beta chains in this list originate from one sample, sequenced in a study of T cells in localized non-small cell lung cancer (dated by TCRdb to about 2020). The library was produced with the immunoSEQ multiplex PCR assay. TCRdb obtained this table from immuneACCESS and retained in-frame rearrangements with V and J assigned. These tables miss some clones; where compared with another copy, unresolved V genes account for less than half of the shortfall, and the remainder is unexplained. In all, the sample holds 1,200 to 1,500 clones, and around a quarter of those were seen once. The top ten clones comprise 15% to 25% of the sample. This specimen was normal lung tissue next to the tumor, taken before any cancer treatment. All receptors derive from a male donor aged 60 or over with stage II squamous cell lung carcinoma.

By sample share, this clone is large. The chain has TRBV6-8 and TRBJ1-4; D remains unclear. The CDR3 has 12 residues. The germline CDR1 and CDR2 sequences are MNHGY and SAAAGT. V shed 8 bases and J shed 5 bases, with 9 bases lying between them. The CDR3 nucleotides are TGTGCCAGCGGCAGGCAGAATGAAAAACTGTTTTTT. Amino acids: CASGRQNEKLFF.

Here the CDR3 DNA reads TGTGCCACCAGCGGTCAAGACTCGAAGCGGGAAAAACTGTTTTTT. It is translated as CATSGQDSKREKLFF. The rearrangement joins TRBV15 to TRBJ1-4; D gene unclear. Germline V gives CDR1 LNHNV, CDR2 YYDKDF (reference sequence). V dropped 5 bases and J dropped 8 bases, with 18 bases sitting between them. This CDR3 has 15 residues.

This clone was counted a few times. V and J are TRBV6-9 and TRBJ1-6, with D perhaps TRBD1 (5 bases). Trimming removed 6 bases at V and 7 bases at J, with 16 bases between. The CDR3 covers 15 residues. CDR1 MNHGY and CDR2 SVAAGI come from the germline V gene. The CDR3 loop is CASRSRQFNNSPLHF. CDR3 nucleotide sequence: TGTGCCAGCAGGTCCCGACAGTTCAACAATTCACCCCTCCACTTT.

The J gene is TRBJ1-4, the V gene TRBV12-5, with a weak D call TRBD1 (5 bases). CDR3 length: 14 amino acids. Trimming pared 5 bases from V and 6 bases from J, leaving 13 bases between. Germline lookup yields CDR1 LGHNT and CDR2 FRNRAP. CDR3 region: CASGGSGSDEKLFF. The CDR3 DNA reads as TGTGCTAGTGGTGGCTCAGGGTCTGATGAAAAACTGTTTTTT.

This clone was recorded a few times. The genes are TRBV11-3 and TRBJ2-2; D might be TRBD1 or TRBD2, each matching 5 bases. The CDR3 is 15 residues long. Germline CDR1 SGHNT, CDR2 YENEEA. V lost 5 bases and J 2 bases, leaving 12 bases between the germline ends. The CDR3 DNA follows: TGTGCCAGCAGCCCGGGGACCGTTAACACCGGGGAGCTGTTTTTT. Amino acids: CASSPGTVNTGELFF.

The CDR3 is CASSLTGTGDYEQYF. CDR3 nucleotides: TGCGCCAGCAGCTTAACCGGGACAGGAGACTACGAGCAGTACTTC. The rearrangement links TRBV1 to TRBJ2-7; the table's D call, TRBD1, was not checked against the DNA. TRBV1 is designated a pseudogene. The CDR3 sequence is 15 residues long.

The CDR3 here is CASNQLRTAYSYEQYF. The DNA for the CDR3 is TGTGCCAGCAACCAATTGAGGACAGCCTACTCCTACGAGCAGTACTTC. The chain carries TRBV7-5 and TRBJ2-7; the DNA was not compared with TRBD1, the D call given in the table. TRBV7-5 is an annotated pseudogene. This CDR3 has 16 amino acids.

This clone was counted between two and nine times. This sequence joins TRBV30 and TRBJ1-2; D perhaps matches TRBD1 (6 bases). The length of the CDR3 is 15 residues. Per germline, CDR1 GTSNPN and CDR2 SVGIG (reference sequence). V shed 5 bases and J shed 5 bases, with 21 bases lying between them. The CDR3 spells CAWGSKGDVVYGYTF. CDR3 nucleotide sequence: TGTGCCTGGGGAAGTAAGGGGGATGTAGTTTATGGCTACACCTTC.

This clone has just a few counts. The rearrangement joins TRBV19 to TRBJ2-7, with no clear D. The CDR3 has 14 residues. Germline CDR1 and CDR2: LNHDA and SQIVND (reference sequence). With 5 bases removed from V and 1 base from J, the gap between germline ends came to 12 bases. The CDR3 protein is CASSPSAPSYEQYF. The CDR3 DNA follows: TGTGCCAGTAGTCCGAGCGCGCCGTCCTACGAGCAGTACTTC.

This clone is medium-sized (0.01 to 0.1%) by share. The J gene is TRBJ1-6, the V gene TRBV11-3; possibly TRBD1 for D (5 bases). Trimming took off 2 bases at V and 0 bases at J, with 17 bases between the two ends. CDR1 SGHNT and CDR2 YENEEA come from the germline V gene. CDR3 length: 19 amino acids. CDR3: CASSLREGTGSSYNSPLHF. DNA of the CDR3: TGTGCCAGCAGCTTACGTGAGGGGACCGGGAGCTCCTATAATTCACCCCTCCACTTT.

The rearrangement uses TRBV5-1 and TRBJ2-1; weak D call: TRBD2 (5 bases). CDR3 length equals 15 residues. V was shortened by 1 base and J by 2 bases, with 10 bases between the two germline ends. In germline, CDR1 is SGHRS, CDR2 YFSETQ. The CDR3 region is CASSLSLAPYNEQFF. The CDR3 DNA follows: TGCGCCAGCAGCTTGTCGCTAGCCCCCTACAATGAGCAGTTCTTC.

Judged by abundance, this clone is medium-sized. The chain links TRBV9 to TRBJ2-7, with TRBD1 identical over 7 bases. The J segment lost 6 bases and the V segment lost 4 bases, leaving 4 bases of the junction unmatched. Germline CDR1 SGDLS, CDR2 YYNGEE. The CDR3 contains 12 residues. The CDR3 nucleotides read TGTGCCAGCAGCCCAGAGGGGGCCGAGCAGTACTTC. It is translated as CASSPEGAEQYF.

This clone was recorded a few times. The chain links TRBV6-8 to TRBJ1-4; a possible D gene is TRBD1 (5 bases). V was trimmed by 6 bases and J by 5 bases, leaving 16 bases between them. The CDR3 has 15 amino acids. Germline values: CDR1 MNHGY, CDR2 SAAAGT. The CDR3 is CASSPQWGGNEKLFF. In nucleotides, the CDR3 is TGTGCCAGCAGCCCTCAGTGGGGGGGAAATGAAAAACTGTTTTTT.

CDR3 sequence: CASSARDYEQYF. The CDR3 DNA reads as TGCGCCAGCAGCGCCAGAGATTACGAGCAGTACTTC. This chain connects TRBV4-1 to TRBJ2-7, with D unclear. Germline V CDR1 and CDR2: MGHRA, YSYEKL. There are 12 residues in the CDR3. Between the trimmed V and J ends, which lost 5 bases and 4 bases, there was a span of 9 bases.

This clone is judged medium-sized. This chain uses TRBV6-8 with TRBJ1-2; 10 bases agree with TRBD1. This CDR3 is 17 amino acids long. Trimming took 0 bases from V and 8 from J; bases not matched to a gene: 12. Germline V gene data show CDR1 as MNHGY and CDR2 as SAAAGT. CDR3 sequence (DNA): TGTGCCAGCAGTTACTCATTTTTAAGACAGGGGGCGGCCGGCTACACCTTC. Translated: CASSYSFLRQGAAGYTF.

This clone was counted a few times. The chain carries TRBV19 and TRBJ2-3; D is possibly TRBD1 (5 bases). V lost 1 base, J lost 6 bases, and 8 bases lay in between. CDR3 length: 13 amino acids. Germline CDR1 and CDR2: LNHDA and SQIVND (reference sequence). CDR3 sequence: CASSIVGADTQYF. The DNA of the CDR3 is TGTGCCAGTAGTATAGTAGGGGCGGATACGCAGTATTTT.

Comments on this clone: Just one base apart from a much larger clone, this may be a read error. The chain is built from TRBV11-3 and TRBJ1-6; D is uncertain. The germline V gene has CDR1 SGHNT and CDR2 YENEEA. CDR3 size: 16 residues. In DNA form, the CDR3 reads TGTGCCAGCAGCTTGGATGGAGGAGCAGGCGATTCACCCCCCCACTTT. Translating it yields CASSLDGGAGDSPPHF.

This clone has just a few counts. V is TRBV7-7 and J is TRBJ2-2; D is unresolved. There are 15 residues in the CDR3. The V gene's germline CDR1 is SSHAT and CDR2 FNYEAQ (reference sequence). V dropped 5 bases and J dropped 0 bases, with 10 bases sitting between them. CDR3 amino acids: CASSQVQANTGELFF. DNA of the CDR3: TGTGCCAGCAGCCAAGTTCAGGCGAACACCGGGGAGCTGTTTTTT. Based on the CDR3 plus reference TRBV7-7 and TRBJ2-2, the full variable domain is GAGVSQSPRYKVTKRGQDVTLRCDPISSHATLYWYQQALGQGPEFLTYFNYEAQPDKSGLPSDRFSAERPEGSISTLTIQRTEQRDSAMYRCASSQVQANTGELFFGEGSRLTVL.